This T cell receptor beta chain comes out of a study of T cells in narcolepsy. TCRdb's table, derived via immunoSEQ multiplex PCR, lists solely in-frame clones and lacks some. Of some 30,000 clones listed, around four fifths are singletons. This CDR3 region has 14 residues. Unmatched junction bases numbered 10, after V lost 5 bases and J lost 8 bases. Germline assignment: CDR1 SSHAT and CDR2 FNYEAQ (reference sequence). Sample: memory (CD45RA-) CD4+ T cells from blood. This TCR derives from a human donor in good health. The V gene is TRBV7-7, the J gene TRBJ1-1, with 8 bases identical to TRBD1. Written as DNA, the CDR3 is TGTGCCAGCAGCCTTGTCAGGGGGCCAAGGGAAGCTTTCTTT. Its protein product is CASSLVRGPREAFF. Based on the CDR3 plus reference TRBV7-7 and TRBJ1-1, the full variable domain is GAGVSQSPRYKVTKRGQDVTLRCDPISSHATLYWYQQALGQGPEFLTYFNYEAQPDKSGLPSDRFSAERPEGSISTLTIQRTEQRDSAMYRCASSLVRGPREAFFGQGTRLTVV.